The entry that follows covers one TCR beta chain sequence. Construction of the TCRbeta library involved unique molecular identifiers. Each CDR3 protein is one row after TCRdb ran MiXCR on the PCR reads. The table has approximately 510,000 distinct CDR3 sequences, 15% to 20% seen once; the top ten hold roughly 3.3%. The source of the sample is a study of T-cell reconstitution after alpha-beta-depleted transplantation in children. The germline gives CDR1 LNHDA, CDR2 SQIVND (reference sequence). The CDR3 covers 14 residues. Trimming stripped 7 bases from V and 0 bases from J, with 12 bases between. This TCR derives from a human donor who donated a stem cell graft to a child with acute lymphoblastic leukemia. The J gene is TRBJ1-1, the V gene TRBV19; no definite D call. The specimen was PBMCs from the stem cell graft donor, collected from the stem cell graft. In nucleotides, the CDR3 is TGTGCCAGTACTCCGGACGGCGTGAACACTGAAGCTTTCTTT. Translating it yields CASTPDGVNTEAFF.